Listed below are T cell receptor beta chains from one sample, sequenced in a study of blood T cell repertoires in COVID-19. Produced via immunoSEQ multiplex PCR; TCRdb's table is partial and in-frame only. This sample has about 370,000 clones, with approximately 92% found just once. The sample consisted of PBMCs or T cells enriched from blood (not recorded which). These receptors came from a man younger than 35 who had recovered from COVID-19. The CDR3 runs from the conserved cysteine through the conserved F or W. The order of the fields is J gene, D gene, clone size, V gene, CDR3 DNA, CDR3 protein. D genes are given only for firm matches. Part of the rows lack a size; the others show once, few, many or a class for expanded clones.

TRBJ2-7 | NA | NA | TRBV28 | TGTGCCAGCAGTTCCCGGACACCTTATTACGAGCAGTACTTC | CASSSRTPYYEQYF
TRBJ2-7 | TRBD2 | NA | TRBV3-1/TRBV3-2 | TGTGCCAGCAGCCTTAGCGGGGGTTACTCCTACGAGCAGTACTTC | CASSLSGGYSYEQYF
TRBJ2-2 | NA | NA | TRBV3-1/TRBV3-2 | TGTGCCAGCAGCCAAGATTACCCGACTTTCAACACCGGGGAGCTGTTTTTT | CASSQDYPTFNTGELFF
TRBJ1-2 | TRBD1 | few | TRBV29-1 | TGCAGCGTTGGGGGGGACAGACCCGGATCAGCTAACTATGGCTACACCTTC | CSVGGDRPGSANYGYTF
TRBJ2-2 | TRBD1 | NA | TRBV7-2 | TGTGCCAGCAGCTTAGCAGGGGGCGGCGGGGAGCTGTTTTTT | CASSLAGGGGELFF
TRBJ2-2 | NA | NA | TRBV6-2/TRBV6-3 | TGTGCCAGCAGTTACACAACCGGGGAGCTGTTTTTT | CASSYTTGELFF
TRBJ2-3 | TRBD1 | NA | TRBV28 | TGTGCCAGCAGTTCCGCTAAAGGACAGGGGCGATATACGCAGTATTTT | CASSSAKGQGRYTQYF
TRBJ2-3 | TRBD2 | NA | TRBV5-4 | TGTGCCAGCAGCCCCGGGGGGGGAGCCGGCACAGATACGCAGTATTTT | CASSPGGGAGTDTQYF
TRBJ1-5 | NA | NA | TRBV6-5 | TGTGCCAGCAGTTACTCCGGGAGGGATCAGCCCCAGCATTTT | CASSYSGRDQPQHF
TRBJ1-6 | TRBD1 | few | TRBV18 | TGTGCCAGCTCACCACAGGGACAGCAAAAGAGAATCAATAATTCACCCCTCCACTTT | CASSPQGQQKRINNSPLHF
TRBJ1-1 | NA | NA | TRBV27 | TGTGCCAGCAGCTCGAGGACAGCCAACACTGAAGCTTTCTTT | CASSSRTANTEAFF
TRBJ2-7 | TRBD1 | NA | TRBV5-4 | TGTGCCAGCAGCGCTCCGGGACAGGGGTCCTACGAGCAGTACTTC | CASSAPGQGSYEQYF
TRBJ1-4 | TRBD1 | NA | TRBV2 | TGTGCCAGTAACCGGGACAGCGCAACTAATGAAAAACTGTTTTTT | CASNRDSATNEKLFF
TRBJ1-2 | TRBD1 | few | TRBV19 | TGTGCCAGTAGTAGGGACAGGGTTAACTATGGCTACACCTTC | CASSRDRVNYGYTF
TRBJ1-2 | NA | NA | TRBV11-2 | TGTGCCAGCAGCCGTCGGGGGGTAATAGCCTTC | CASSRRGVIAF
TRBJ2-5 | TRBD2 | NA | TRBV9 | TGTGCCAGCAGCGTAACCGGCGGGGGGGCTGGGGAGACCCAGTACTTC | CASSVTGGGAGETQYF
TRBJ2-5 | NA | NA | TRBV27 | TGTGCCAGCAGAGGGGACAATTTCCAAGAGACCCAGTACTTC | CASRGDNFQETQYF
TRBJ1-2 | TRBD1 | NA | TRBV28 | TGTGCCAGCAGTTCGGCAGGGGGCTATGGCTACACCTTC | CASSSAGGYGYTF
TRBJ1-2 | TRBD1 | NA | TRBV6-1 | TGTGCCAGCAGTGAAAATGGGCAGGGGGTTAGAGGCTACACCTTC | CASSENGQGVRGYTF
TRBJ1-1 | TRBD1 | NA | TRBV3-1/TRBV3-2 | TGTGCCAGCAGCCTAAAGTCATCAGGGGGGTTCACTGAAGCTTTCTTT | CASSLKSSGGFTEAFF
TRBJ2-2 | TRBD2 | NA | TRBV19 | TGTGCCAGTAGTATAGGACTAGCGGGCACCGGGGAGCTGTTTTTT | CASSIGLAGTGELFF
TRBJ1-2 | NA | NA | TRBV4-1 | TGCGCCAGCAGCCAAGATCCAGGATCTTATGGCTACACCTTC | CASSQDPGSYGYTF
TRBJ1-2 | TRBD1 | NA | TRBV7-9 | TGTGCCAGCAGCTCCGGGACAGGGGGTTGGGGACTATATGGCTACACCTTC | CASSSGTGGWGLYGYTF
TRBJ2-3 | TRBD2 | NA | TRBV7-9 | TGTGCCAGCAGCCCCCAGGGAGGGCGTGTGGATACGCAGTATTTT | CASSPQGGRVDTQYF
TRBJ2-7 | TRBD1 | NA | TRBV9 | TGTGCCAGCAGCGTAGGACAGGGGGTCTACGAGCAGTACTTC | CASSVGQGVYEQYF
TRBJ1-1 | TRBD1 | NA | TRBV5-4 | TGTGCCAGCAGCTCTCGGACAGGGAAGGACACTGAAGCTTTCTTT | CASSSRTGKDTEAFF
TRBJ2-3 | TRBD2 | NA | TRBV11-1 | TGTGCCAGCAGCCGCGGGGGGACTACGCAGTATTTT | CASSRGGTTQYF
TRBJ1-2 | NA | NA | TRBV18 | TGTGCCAGCTCACCCCGCACAGGGTGGGATGGCTACACCTTC | CASSPRTGWDGYTF
TRBJ2-5 | TRBD2 | NA | TRBV15 | TGTGCCACCAGCAGAGCACGGAGCGGGGTGGGTCAAGAGACCCAGTACTTC | CATSRARSGVGQETQYF
TRBJ1-2 | TRBD1 | NA | TRBV7-2 | TGTGCCAGGAACCCCGCAGGGGGCACTAACTATGGCTACACCTTC | CARNPAGGTNYGYTF